This TCR beta chain was identified during a study of blood T cell repertoires in COVID-19. Whole-study context: Italy, Spain and the United States were the sources of the convalescent and acute COVID-19 samples.

Trimming pared 4 bases from V and 13 bases from J, leaving 11 bases between. The CDR3 contains 11 residues. CDR1 SGHAT and CDR2 FQNNGV come from the germline V gene. Cohort assignment relied on participant-reported clinical history. In the source study's methods: Researchers report that nucleated cell counts were estimated from reference gene primer amplification. Generated by immunoSEQ multiplex PCR, the TCRdb table keeps only in-frame clones and is missing some. That table supplies the V and J calls and clone size; D and trimming were determined from the DNA. The sample has 160,000 or so clones, roughly 88% seen once.

This sequence joins TRBV11-2 and TRBJ2-4; a weak D match, TRBD1 (6 bases). The source is a woman aged 50 to 60 who had recovered from COVID-19. Sequences were obtained from PBMCs or T cells enriched from blood (not recorded which). The DNA for the CDR3 is TGTGCCAGCAGCTCCAGGGGCGGCCAGTACTTC. This codes for CASSSRGGQYF.